Below are 6 T cell receptor beta chains sequenced from a single sample in a study of T cell repertoires in cytomegalovirus infection (dated by TCRdb to the late 2010s). The treatment or condition label here, explained by the study, means: in vitro stimulation with specific CMV peptide epitopes to enrich CMV-specific T cells. No antigen has been identified for these receptors. Sequencing used an Illumina HiSeq 1500. TCRdb trimmed the raw reads at Q25, called clones with MiXCR and kept productive beta chains. Identical CDR3 proteins give one entry, which carries the most common genes and DNA. Within this sample are fewer than 70,000 distinct CDR3 sequences, with 25% to 30% of them counted one time only. About 60% of the sample belongs to the ten largest clones. The material was CD8+ T cells from cultured PBMCs, obtained from culture after CMV antigen stimulation. The receptors come from a human donor in good health (CMV status not recorded). Some clones in this sample may be carry-over from other donors' samples.

This clonotype was seen more than once but under ten times. CDR3 nucleotide sequence: TGTGCCAGCAGCAACTTCGGAAGGGTAGGGACAGATACGCAGTATTTT. Translated: CASSNFGRVGTDTQYF. V usage is TRBV7-2 and J usage is TRBJ2-3, with no clear D. CDR3 length: 16 residues. The germline V gene has CDR1 SGHTA and CDR2 FQGNSA. The V and J ends lost 5 bases and 3 bases respectively, with 18 bases between them.

V is TRBV4-3 and J is TRBJ1-5; possible D gene TRBD1, 5 bases. V lost 9 bases, J lost 2 bases, and 14 bases lay in between. The CDR3 covers 14 residues. Germline values: CDR1 LGHNA, CDR2 YSLEER. In DNA, the CDR3 is TGCGCCAGTTCGATTGGGACGGGCAATCAGCCCCAGCATTTT. Translated, it gives CASSIGTGNQPQHF.

This clonotype showed up just a few times. J is TRBJ2-1 and V is TRBV6-6, with TRBD2 matching 7 bases. Per germline, CDR1 MNHNY and CDR2 SVGAGI (reference sequence). The junction had 5 bases not matched to a gene; V was cut back by 4 bases and J by 5 bases. The length of the CDR3 is 14 residues. Written as DNA, the CDR3 is TGTGCCAGCAGTTTCGGACTAGTGGACAATGAGCAGTTCTTC. It codes for CASSFGLVDNEQFF.

This clonotype was detected a few times. The V and J genes are TRBV11-2 and TRBJ2-1; 8 bases align to TRBD1. The CDR3 covers 16 residues. Germline values: CDR1 SGHAT, CDR2 FQNNGV. J was trimmed by 0 bases and V by 5 bases; bases with no gene match: 6. CDR3 sequence: CASSITDRGSYNEQFF. The CDR3 DNA is TGTGCCAGCAGCATTACTGACAGGGGCTCCTACAATGAGCAGTTCTTC.

Here the CDR3 DNA reads TGCAGTGCTAGAGTAAGGCCAGTTTATAATTCACCCCTCCACTTT. Its protein is CSARVRPVYNSPLHF. The chain is built from TRBV20-1 and TRBJ1-6; D remains unclear. The V end was cut by 1 base, the J end by 4 bases, with 11 bases between. Germline CDR1 and CDR2: DFQATT and SNEGSKA (reference sequence). The CDR3 runs 15 residues.

By share, this clonotype ranks as medium-sized (0.01 to 0.1%). This CDR3 reads CASSQITGGVGGYTF. In DNA, the CDR3 is TGTGCCAGCAGCCAGATTACAGGGGGCGTTGGTGGCTACACCTTC. The chain links TRBV7-2 to TRBJ1-2; TRBD1 matches 9 bases. Looked up from germline, CDR1 is SGHTA and CDR2 is FQGNSA. The CDR3 is 15 amino acids. V lost 5 bases to trimming and J lost 7 bases; unmatched junction nucleotides: 11.